These 26 T cell receptor beta chains came from one sample sequenced in a study of T-cell memory formation after mild COVID-19. TCRdb re-called the 5' RACE reads with MiXCR, one entry per CDR3 protein. Seen here are about 560,000 distinct CDR3 sequences, 17% observed once, and the top ten hold roughly 8%. Sequencing was carried out using PBMCs or a T cell subset sorted from them (not recorded which). The receptor set was obtained from an adult woman who had mild COVID-19 (a few samples of this study predate the infection). Cell type and time point are not known.

This chain uses TRBV18 with TRBJ1-6; D is ambiguous. CDR3 size: 16 residues. The germline V gene has CDR1 KGHSH and CDR2 LQKENI. The V end lost 2 bases, the J end lost 7 bases, and 15 bases lay between the germline ends. CDR3 nucleotides: TGTGCCAGCTCACCAATCGTTGGGCCCGAGAATTCACCCCTCCACTTT. This codes for CASSPIVGPENSPLHF. The whole variable domain, filled in from reference TRBV18 and TRBJ1-6, reads NAGVMQNPRHLVRRRGQEARLRCSPMKGHSHVYWYRQLPEEGLKFMVYLQKENIIDESGMPKERFSAEFPKEGPSILRIQQVVRGDSAAYFCASSPIVGPENSPLHFGNGTRLTVT.

J is TRBJ2-7 and V is TRBV12-3 or TRBV12-4; maybe TRBD2 (7 bases). CDR3 length equals 14 residues. Trimming shortened V by 3 bases and J by 4 bases, and 13 bases separated the two germline ends. The CDR3, as DNA: TGTGCCAGCAGTTTTGCGGGGGCAAGGTACGAGCAGTACTTC. This encodes CASSFAGARYEQYF.

This clonotype was counted only a few times. The chain joins TRBV12-3 or TRBV12-4 to TRBJ2-1; D gene uncertain. The CDR3 has 12 residues. With 0 bases removed from V and 12 bases from J, the gap between germline ends came to 9 bases. In DNA, the CDR3 is TGTGCCAGCAGTTTAGCCAGCCTGGGGCAGTTCTTC. Residues: CASSLASLGQFF.

The table lists this clonotype with a few counts. This rearrangement joins TRBV2 to TRBJ1-3; D possibly corresponds to TRBD1 (5 bases). The germline gives CDR1 SNHLY, CDR2 FYNNEI. Trimming removed 1 base from V and 3 bases from J, with 10 bases in between. The CDR3 consists of 15 residues. The CDR3 region has the DNA TGTGCCAGCAGTGAAGAGGGGACGGGTGGAAACACCATATATTTT. This sequence encodes CASSEEGTGGNTIYF. Using reference TRBV2 and TRBJ1-3 for the parts outside the CDR3, the full variable domain is EPEVTQTPSHQVTQMGQEVILRCVPISNHLYFYWYRQILGQKVEFLVSFYNNEISEKSEIFDDQFSVERPDGSNFTLKIRSTKLEDSAMYFCASSEEGTGGNTIYFGEGSWLTVV.

The CDR3 sequence: CASSQGDRTNTGELFF. CDR3 bases: TGTGCCAGCAGCCAAGGGGACAGGACTAACACCGGGGAGCTGTTTTTT. The rearrangement links TRBV4-2 to TRBJ2-2; 8 bases agree with TRBD1. Germline CDR1 LGHNA, CDR2 YNFKEQ. The length of the CDR3 is 16 residues. V shed 1 base, J shed 2 bases, and the junction held 3 bases outside the gene matches.

This clonotype was detected a few times. V gene TRBV7-2 combines with J gene TRBJ1-4, with TRBD1 matching 8 bases. With 5 bases clipped from V and 7 bases from J, the junction kept 15 bases outside the gene matches. CDR3 length equals 17 residues. Germline CDR1 and CDR2: SGHTA and FQGNSA. The CDR3 DNA reads as TGTGCCAGCAGCGACCGGCTTCCTGGACAGGGATTTGAAAAACTGTTTTTT. Protein product: CASSDRLPGQGFEKLFF.

This chain uses TRBV7-9 with TRBJ2-1; 7 bases fit TRBD1. Trimming cost V 8 bases and J 7 bases; bases outside gene matches: 11. Germline lookup yields CDR1 SEHNR and CDR2 FQNEAQ (reference sequence). The CDR3 runs to 14 residues. CDR3 in DNA: TGTGCCAGCGTTGGCCGAGGGGGCGGGAATGAGCAGTTCTTC. Translating it yields CASVGRGGGNEQFF. Variable domain in full (rest from reference TRBV7-9 and TRBJ2-1): DTGVSQNPRHKITKRGQNVTFRCDPISEHNRLYWYRQTLGQGPEFLTYFQNEAQLEKSRLLSDRFSAERPKGSFSTLEIQRTEQGDSAMYLCASVGRGGGNEQFFGPGTRLTVL.

This rearrangement joins TRBV4-1 to TRBJ2-7, with D maybe TRBD2 (6 bases). Per the germline V gene, CDR1 is MGHRA and CDR2 is YSYEKL. Trimming removed 0 bases at V and 3 bases at J, with 12 bases between. The CDR3 is 15 amino acids. The CDR3 DNA is TGCGCCAGCAGCCAAGACCTGGGGAGGAGCTACGAGCAGTACTTC. Translated, it gives CASSQDLGRSYEQYF.

A few counts support this clonotype. The chain couples TRBV5-1 to TRBJ2-3; 13 bases fit TRBD2. The CDR3 spans 16 residues. Germline V gene sequence: CDR1 SGHRS, CDR2 YFSETQ. Unmatched junction bases numbered 2, after V lost 2 bases and J lost 2 bases. The CDR3 coding sequence is TGCGCCAGCAGCTTCGGGACTAGCGGGGTCACAGATACGCAGTATTTT. Its translation: CASSFGTSGVTDTQYF.

In this sample, this clonotype turned up a few times. The CDR3 DNA follows: TGTGCCAGCAGCTCACCCATAGCGGGCACAGATACGCAGTATTTT. Its protein product is CASSSPIAGTDTQYF. The chain recombines TRBV7-9 with TRBJ2-3; possible D gene TRBD2, 6 bases. Trimming pared 4 bases from V and 1 base from J, leaving 12 bases between. This CDR3 has 15 residues. Germline CDR1 SEHNR, CDR2 FQNEAQ (reference sequence).

The chain employs TRBV15 and TRBJ1-2; TRBD1 matches 7 bases. Germline V gene data show CDR1 as LNHNV and CDR2 as YYDKDF (reference sequence). This CDR3 comprises 14 residues. V lost 5 bases to trimming and J lost 6 bases; unmatched junction nucleotides: 9. CDR3 nucleotide sequence: TGTGCCACCAGCCGCCTGGGACAGTTCAATGGCTACACCTTC. Amino acid sequence: CATSRLGQFNGYTF.

The CDR3 DNA reads TGTGCCAGCAGCTTCGGGGACAGGGTGGAGACCCAGTACTTC. Protein: CASSFGDRVETQYF. This chain connects TRBV7-3 to TRBJ2-5, with 9 bases fitting TRBD1. The CDR3 runs to 14 residues. Germline V gene sequence: CDR1 SGHTA, CDR2 FQGTGA. Trimming removed 3 bases from V and 5 bases from J; junction bases left unmatched: 4.

The sample holds a few counts of this clonotype. In DNA, the CDR3 is TGCGCCAGCAGCTTGGCCAGGGGGCCTCCGTTGGCTGAAGCTTTCTTT. This encodes CASSLARGPPLAEAFF. This chain uses TRBV5-1 with TRBJ1-1; 8 bases align to TRBD1. The CDR3 has 16 amino acids. V shed 0 bases, J shed 6 bases, and the junction held 10 bases outside the gene matches. Per germline, CDR1 SGHRS and CDR2 YFSETQ.

V is TRBV25-1 and J is TRBJ2-1; unclear D gene. Trimming stripped 4 bases from V and 10 bases from J, with 8 bases between. The CDR3 sequence is 11 residues long. Germline V lookup: CDR1 MGHDK, CDR2 SYGVNS. The CDR3 nucleotides read TGTGCCAGCAGTGCTTATGAGGAGCAGTTCTTC. Translating gives CASSAYEEQFF.

V gene TRBV6-5 combines with J gene TRBJ2-3; TRBD2 aligns across 8 bases. J gave up 3 bases and V 2 bases, and 7 bases lay outside the gene matches. The CDR3 spans 16 residues. Germline V gene lookup returns CDR1 MNHEY and CDR2 SVGAGI. Written as DNA, the CDR3 is TGTGCCAGCAGTTACAAACCAGCGGGAGCAACAGATACGCAGTATTTT. Its translation is CASSYKPAGATDTQYF.

Many counts were recorded for this clonotype. Mismatch with germline at one junction end may stem from a read error. The chain employs TRBV20-1 and TRBJ2-4; D possibly matches TRBD1 or TRBD2 (5 bases each). CDR1 and CDR2 (germline): DFQATT, SNEGSKA (reference sequence). The length of the CDR3 is 13 residues. CDR3 amino acids: CSAREGTENIQYF. CDR3 nucleotide sequence: TGCAGTGCTCGAGAAGGGACGGAGAACATTCAGTACTTC.

The chain couples TRBV5-1 to TRBJ1-1; 7 bases are shared with TRBD1. Germline trimming cut 7 bases from V and 4 bases from J; bases unmatched to any gene: 13. The CDR3 loop spans 15 amino acids. Looked up from germline, CDR1 is SGHRS and CDR2 is YFSETQ. Here the CDR3 DNA reads TGCGCCAGCTCGAAGGGGATTCCAGGGGGCACTGAAGCTTTCTTT. It specifies CASSKGIPGGTEAFF. Looking up the rest from reference TRBV5-1 and TRBJ1-1 gives the full variable domain: KAGVTQTPRYLIKTRGQQVTLSCSPISGHRSVSWYQQTPGQGLQFLFEYFSETQRNKGNFPGRFSGRQFSNSRSEMNVSTLELGDSALYLCASSKGIPGGTEAFFGQGTRLTVV.

The CDR3 loop is CSAGSRTYEQYF. The CDR3 DNA sequence: TGCAGTGCCGGCTCCAGGACCTACGAGCAGTACTTC. The rearrangement joins TRBV20-1 to TRBJ2-7, with D hard to call. The CDR3 has 12 amino acids. The germline V gene encodes CDR1 DFQATT and CDR2 SNEGSKA (reference sequence). V dropped 6 bases and J dropped 2 bases, with 11 bases sitting between them.

This rearrangement joins TRBV2 to TRBJ2-4, with a weak D call TRBD1 (6 bases). This CDR3 comprises 14 residues. Germline V gene lookup returns CDR1 SNHLY and CDR2 FYNNEI. Deletions cut 4 bases from V and 9 bases from J, with 16 bases between. The CDR3 reads CASSGATQGGIQYF. The CDR3 region has the DNA TGTGCCAGCAGTGGAGCTACACAGGGCGGCATTCAGTACTTC.

This clonotype was seen a handful of times. The V gene is TRBV18, the J gene TRBJ1-1; no clear D gene. CDR3 size: 15 residues. Germline CDR1 is KGHSH and CDR2 is LQKENI. The germline V and J ends were trimmed by 3 bases and 11 bases, with 22 bases remaining between them. CDR3 sequence: CASSPGLGRDSEAFF. The CDR3 DNA reads as TGTGCCAGCTCACCTGGACTGGGTCGTGATTCGGAGGCTTTCTTT. The whole variable domain, remainder taken from reference TRBV18 and TRBJ1-1, is NAGVMQNPRHLVRRRGQEARLRCSPMKGHSHVYWYRQLPEEGLKFMVYLQKENIIDESGMPKERFSAEFPKEGPSILRIQQVVRGDSAAYFCASSPGLGRDSEAFFGQGTRLTVV.

This sequence joins TRBV9 and TRBJ2-1; D not resolved. The germline gives CDR1 SGDLS, CDR2 YYNGEE. This CDR3 comprises 13 residues. The ends were cut back, 3 bases at V and 8 bases at J, with 12 bases in the middle. The CDR3 coding sequence is TGTGCCAGCAGCGCTCGGCTGGCCGATGAGCAGTTCTTC. Protein sequence: CASSARLADEQFF.

This clonotype was seen only a few times. The chain's CDR3 is CASSWTVWARDIQYF. The CDR3 bases are TGTGCCAGCAGTTGGACTGTCTGGGCGAGGGACATTCAGTACTTC. The chain links TRBV6-5 to TRBJ2-4; D possibly corresponds to TRBD2 (5 bases). Per the germline V gene, CDR1 is MNHEY and CDR2 is SVGAGI. The CDR3 length is 15 residues. V lost 4 bases and J lost 8, with 18 bases in between.

V and J are TRBV30 and TRBJ2-1; the D is unclear. The length of the CDR3 is 13 residues. With 1 base removed from V and 2 bases from J, the gap between germline ends came to 6 bases. Germline V gene data show CDR1 as GTSNPN and CDR2 as SVGIG (reference sequence). The CDR3 reads CAWSGDTYNEQFF. The CDR3 coding sequence is TGTGCCTGGAGTGGTGATACCTACAATGAGCAGTTCTTC.

This clonotype appeared a few times. The CDR3 DNA follows: TGTGCCAGCAGCTTGGCCCACAATGAGCAGTTCTTC. It translates to CASSLAHNEQFF. The chain has TRBV5-5 and TRBJ2-1; unclear D gene. Trimming pared 0 bases from V and 5 bases from J, leaving 3 bases between. CDR1 is SGHKS, CDR2 YYEKEE, per germline (reference sequence). The CDR3 extends over 12 amino acids.

The chain recombines TRBV3-1 with TRBJ2-7; 9 nucleotides match TRBD1. The CDR3 spans 15 residues. Germline CDR1 LGHDT, CDR2 YNNKEL (reference sequence). Trimming at V came to 3 bases and at J to 3 bases, leaving 6 bases not matched to a gene. DNA for the CDR3: TGTGCCAGCAGCCACCCGGGACAGGGAGGCTACGAGCAGTACTTC. It codes for CASSHPGQGGYEQYF.

This clonotype has more than one count but fewer than ten. The V and J genes are TRBV5-1 and TRBJ2-3; TRBD1 aligns across 7 bases. The CDR3 contains 15 residues. Germline values: CDR1 SGHRS, CDR2 YFSETQ. V was clipped by 5 bases and J by 4 bases; unmatched bases: 10. The CDR3 DNA reads TGCGCCAGCAGTCGACTCGACAGGGCCGCAGATACGCAGTATTTT. This translates into CASSRLDRAADTQYF.